Presented here are 28 T cell receptor beta chains from one specimen sequenced in a study of identical twins (dated by TCRdb to the mid-2010s). The library was prepared using 5' RACE. Sequencing was performed on an Illumina HiSeq 2000. TCRdb trimmed the raw reads at Q25, called clones with MiXCR and kept productive beta chains. When rows share a CDR3 protein, they turn into one entry using the most common DNA and genes. This sample is represented by around 370,000 distinct CDR3 sequences; roughly 10% of them were singletons. Around 8.6% of the sample comes from the top ten. Sequenced sample: naive T cells sorted from blood. The cell subset or site label on this specimen signifies: cells isolated with a human naive T-cell isolation kit. All receptors derive from a woman in her 50s in good health.

This clonotype was observed a handful of times. This sequence joins TRBV12-3 or TRBV12-4 and TRBJ2-2; D gene ambiguous. With 4 bases removed from V and 3 bases from J, the gap between germline ends came to 9 bases. CDR3 size: 14 residues. In nucleotides, the CDR3 is TGTGCCAGCAGTTATTCTACTTACACCGGGGAGCTGTTTTTT. Translation gives CASSYSTYTGELFF.

Only a few counts were recorded for this clonotype. The V call is TRBV5-1, the J call TRBJ1-2; possible D gene TRBD1, 6 bases. The CDR3 contains 14 residues. V was shortened by 3 bases and J by 8 bases, with 17 bases between the two germline ends. Germline V gene sequence: CDR1 SGHRS, CDR2 YFSETQ. The CDR3 loop reads CASSSLRGQLGYTF. The CDR3 DNA reads as TGCGCCAGCAGCTCCCTCCGAGGACAGCTCGGCTACACCTTC.

This clonotype was observed a few times. V and J are TRBV20-1 and TRBJ2-3; D gene unclear. The CDR3 spans 14 residues. V lost 1 base and J lost 8, with 16 bases in between. Germline values: CDR1 DFQATT, CDR2 SNEGSKA (reference sequence). CDR3 sequence reads: CSARVVTARSTQYF. The CDR3 coding sequence is TGCAGTGCTAGAGTGGTGACCGCCCGTAGTACGCAGTATTTT.

This clonotype was found many times. CDR3 coding DNA: TGCAGTGTTTCTTGGGTGGGCAGTGACACTGAAGCTTTCTTT. Its translation is CSVSWVGSDTEAFF. The gene calls are TRBV20-1 and TRBJ1-1, with D hard to call. The V end was cut by 7 bases, the J end by 3 bases, with 18 bases between. The CDR3 has 14 residues. The V gene's germline CDR1 is DFQATT and CDR2 SNEGSKA (reference sequence).

This clonotype was observed at least ten times. The V call is TRBV7-8, the J call TRBJ1-1, with D unresolved. Germline lookup yields CDR1 SGHVS and CDR2 FQNEAQ. The CDR3 extends over 14 amino acids. Trimming stripped 1 base from V and 0 bases from J, with 6 bases between. The CDR3 here is CASSLGALNTEAFF. The DNA of the CDR3 is TGTGCCAGCAGCTTAGGGGCCCTGAACACTGAAGCTTTCTTT.

J is TRBJ2-1 and V is TRBV7-2; 9 positions agree with TRBD1. CDR3 size: 13 residues. Germline values: CDR1 SGHTA, CDR2 FQGNSA. V dropped 5 bases and J dropped 14; count of bases not matched to a gene: 10. For the CDR3, the DNA is TGTGCCAGCAGCCTTTCGGAGGGGACAGGGAAGTTCTTC. Translated, it gives CASSLSEGTGKFF.

The gene calls are TRBV24-1 and TRBJ2-1; 12 bases match TRBD2. The CDR3 covers 18 residues. The V segment lost 3 bases and the J segment 13 bases; nucleotides outside the gene matches: 18. Germline-derived CDR1 and CDR2 are KGHDR and SFDVKD. CDR3 in DNA: TGTGCCACCAGTGATCGGACTAGCGGGATCCGCCGGGGAATGGGACAGTTCTTC. The encoded protein is CATSDRTSGIRRGMGQFF.

This clonotype occurred a few times. The rearrangement uses TRBV2 and TRBJ1-1; possible D gene TRBD1, 5 bases. V gave up 4 bases and J gave up 5 bases, with 17 bases separating them. The CDR3 is 15 amino acids. Germline V CDR1 and CDR2: SNHLY, FYNNEI. The CDR3 DNA reads TGTGCCAGCAGTGCCTCCGATGGGGGAAGTACTGAAGCTTTCTTT. Amino acids: CASSASDGGSTEAFF. The entire variable domain, with the rest obtained from reference TRBV2 and TRBJ1-1, is as follows: EPEVTQTPSHQVTQMGQEVILRCVPISNHLYFYWYRQILGQKVEFLVSFYNNEISEKSEIFDDQFSVERPDGSNFTLKIRSTKLEDSAMYFCASSASDGGSTEAFFGQGTRLTVV.

The chain uses TRBV10-3 and TRBJ1-1, with D unclear. Germline lookup yields CDR1 ENHRY and CDR2 SYGVKD. The CDR3 runs to 15 residues. V was pared by 3 bases and J by 5 bases, with 16 bases between. Written as DNA, the CDR3 is TGTGCCATCAGTGATCTTAAGGGAAAGAATACTGAAGCTTTCTTT. As protein: CAISDLKGKNTEAFF.

V usage is TRBV3-1 and J usage is TRBJ2-1; 11 bases match TRBD2. The V and J ends lost 1 base and 9 bases, in that order; junction bases with no gene match: 8. In germline, CDR1 is LGHDT, CDR2 YNNKEL (reference sequence). The CDR3 has 16 residues. CDR3 region: CASSQVGGLAGGEQFF. The CDR3 DNA is TGTGCCAGCAGCCAAGTCGGTGGGCTAGCGGGAGGTGAGCAGTTCTTC.

The gene calls are TRBV5-4 and TRBJ2-6; the D is unclear. The CDR3 sequence is 15 residues long. Germline assignment: CDR1 SGHNT and CDR2 YYREEE (reference sequence). Deletions cut 0 bases from V and 6 bases from J, with 10 bases between. The CDR3 here is CASSLVGFSANVLTF. DNA of the CDR3: TGTGCCAGCAGCTTGGTGGGGTTTTCGGCCAACGTCCTGACTTTC.

The V and J genes are TRBV30 and TRBJ1-5, with a possible D match to TRBD1 (6 bases). This CDR3 contains 13 residues. Germline values: CDR1 GTSNPN, CDR2 SVGIG (reference sequence). V was cut by 4 bases and J by 7 bases, with 14 bases left in between. DNA of the CDR3: TGTGCCTGGACCTCAGGGGTGAGGCAGCCCCAGCATTTT. Amino acids: CAWTSGVRQPQHF. The full variable domain, its missing parts supplied by reference TRBV30 and TRBJ1-5, is SQTIHQWPATLVQPVGSPLSLECTVEGTSNPNLYWYRQAAGRGLQLLFYSVGIGQISSEVPQNLSASRPQDRQFILSSKKLLLSDSGFYLCAWTSGVRQPQHFGDGTRLSIL.

This clonotype was seen only a few times. The chain is built from TRBV9 and TRBJ2-5, with 12 bases fitting TRBD2. CDR1 is SGDLS, CDR2 YYNGEE, per germline. CDR3 length: 15 residues. With 6 bases clipped from V and 4 bases from J, the junction kept 7 bases outside the gene matches. The CDR3 bases are TGTGCCAGCAACCTAGCGGGAGGGCCCCGAGAGACCCAGTACTTC. Residues: CASNLAGGPRETQYF.

This clonotype turned up a few times. The V and J genes are TRBV7-9 and TRBJ2-7; 7 nucleotides match TRBD2. CDR3 length: 14 amino acids. Germline trimming cut 1 base from V and 2 bases from J; bases unmatched to any gene: 2. Germline V gives CDR1 SEHNR, CDR2 FQNEAQ (reference sequence). CDR3 loop: CASSLEGLAYEQYF. CDR3 nucleotide sequence: TGTGCCAGCAGCTTAGAAGGACTAGCCTACGAGCAGTACTTC.

The V gene is TRBV5-1, the J gene TRBJ2-4; D possibly corresponds to TRBD1 (6 bases). The ends were cut back, 5 bases at V and 5 bases at J, with 8 bases in the middle. Germline V gives CDR1 SGHRS, CDR2 YFSETQ. The CDR3 is 12 residues long. The CDR3, as DNA: TGCGCCAGCAGAGAGGGGGAAAACATTCAGTACTTC. This gives the protein CASREGENIQYF.

The genes are TRBV11-2 and TRBJ2-2; no firm D call. Trimming pared 10 bases from V and 9 bases from J, leaving 12 bases between. The CDR3 has 11 amino acids. In germline, CDR1 is SGHAT, CDR2 FQNNGV. The CDR3 DNA reads TGTGCCACCAATCACCCACGGGAGCTGTTTTTT. As protein: CATNHPRELFF. Supplemented by reference TRBV11-2 and TRBJ2-2, the full variable domain reads EAGVAQSPRYKIIEKRQSVAFWCNPISGHATLYWYQQILGQGPKLLIQFQNNGVVDDSQLPKDRFSAERLKGVDSTLKIQPAKLEDSAVYLCATNHPRELFFGEGSRLTVL.

This clonotype was seen a few times. This chain connects TRBV6-5 to TRBJ2-3; TRBD2 matches 9 bases. Per germline, CDR1 MNHEY and CDR2 SVGAGI. Trimming at V came to 6 bases and at J to 0 bases, leaving 4 bases not matched to a gene. The CDR3 has 15 amino acids. CDR3 coding DNA: TGTGCCAGCAGCCGACTAGCGGTTAGCACAGATACGCAGTATTTT. Amino acids: CASSRLAVSTDTQYF.

This clonotype turned up a few times. The chain combines TRBV7-9 with TRBJ1-2; no definite D call. Germline CDR1 reads SEHNR; CDR2 reads FQNEAQ (reference sequence). The CDR3 runs to 17 residues. V was clipped by 3 bases and J by 5 bases, with 22 bases between them. The CDR3 sequence is CASSFGRGISGIYGYTF. The CDR3 nucleotides read TGTGCCAGCAGCTTTGGTCGAGGGATCTCCGGAATTTATGGCTACACCTTC.

The rearrangement joins TRBV20-1 to TRBJ2-5, with D perhaps TRBD2 (5 bases). The germline CDR1 and CDR2 sequences are DFQATT and SNEGSKA (reference sequence). V was clipped by 5 bases and J by 2 bases, with 12 bases between them. The CDR3 is 13 amino acids. CDR3 bases: TGCAGTGCTTTCTCGACTAATCAAGAGACCCAGTACTTC. As protein: CSAFSTNQETQYF.

In its sample, this clonotype was seen many times. The chain uses TRBV10-3 and TRBJ2-1; 12 bases fit TRBD2. The CDR3 runs 14 residues. Germline loops: CDR1 ENHRY, CDR2 SYGVKD. J lost 4 bases, V lost 11 bases, and 6 bases had no gene match. The chain's CDR3 is CAVGTSGPYNEQFF. The CDR3 nucleotides are TGTGCCGTCGGGACTAGCGGGCCATACAATGAGCAGTTCTTC.

This clonotype was counted at least ten times. The rearrangement joins TRBV4-1 to TRBJ1-1; 10 bases align to TRBD1. The junction had 5 bases not matched to a gene; V was cut back by 4 bases and J by 3 bases. The CDR3 contains 15 residues. Germline V gene data show CDR1 as MGHRA and CDR2 as YSYEKL. CDR3 protein: CASSLGTGADTEAFF. CDR3 bases: TGCGCCAGCAGCCTCGGGACAGGGGCTGACACTGAAGCTTTCTTT.

Ten or more counts support this clonotype. J is TRBJ2-7 and V is TRBV18; D remains unclear. Trimming removed 0 bases from V and 3 bases from J, with 9 bases in between. CDR1 and CDR2 (germline): KGHSH, LQKENI. CDR3 length: 14 amino acids. Here the CDR3 DNA reads TGTGCCAGCTCACCACCGCTGGGCCTCTACGAGCAGTACTTC. Translated, it gives CASSPPLGLYEQYF.

This clonotype was counted only a few times. The genes are TRBV5-1 and TRBJ2-3; 9 bases align to TRBD2. Germline CDR1 is SGHRS and CDR2 is YFSETQ. This CDR3 comprises 18 residues. V was clipped by 1 base and J by 4 bases; unmatched bases: 13. CDR3 sequence reads: CASSLTGASGNYADTQYF. CDR3 in DNA: TGCGCCAGCAGCTTGACGGGTGCTAGCGGGAATTACGCAGATACGCAGTATTTT.

In this sample, this clonotype turned up a few times. The CDR3 nucleotides are TGTGCCAGCAGCTCGACTAGCGGGAGCGTGGCAGATACGCAGTATTTT. Amino acid sequence: CASSSTSGSVADTQYF. The J gene is TRBJ2-3, the V gene TRBV7-9, with 12 bases matching TRBD2. This CDR3 spans 16 amino acids. Germline-derived CDR1 and CDR2 are SEHNR and FQNEAQ (reference sequence). With 4 bases clipped from V and 4 bases from J, the junction kept 6 bases outside the gene matches.

This clonotype was found many times. The CDR3 bases are TGCGCCAGCAGCTTGGCCCCTCAGGGGGCTAATGAAAAACTGTTTTTT. This sequence encodes CASSLAPQGANEKLFF. This sequence joins TRBV5-1 and TRBJ1-4, with TRBD1 matching over 7 bases. V dropped 0 bases and J dropped 3; count of bases not matched to a gene: 5. The CDR3 sequence is 16 residues long. Germline CDR1 and CDR2: SGHRS and YFSETQ. The full variable domain, completed using reference TRBV5-1 and TRBJ1-4, is KAGVTQTPRYLIKTRGQQVTLSCSPISGHRSVSWYQQTPGQGLQFLFEYFSETQRNKGNFPGRFSGRQFSNSRSEMNVSTLELGDSALYLCASSLAPQGANEKLFFGSGTQLSVL.

This clonotype was detected many times. The chain carries TRBV4-1 and TRBJ2-1; TRBD2 matches 12 bases. The CDR3 consists of 17 residues. V was pared by 0 bases and J by 8 bases, with 8 bases of the junction left unmatched. CDR1 is MGHRA and CDR2 is YSYEKL in the germline V gene. CDR3 DNA: TGCGCCAGCAGCCAAGAACCTAGCGGGAGGGTGTCGGATGAGCAGTTCTTC. Translating gives CASSQEPSGRVSDEQFF.

On this clonotype itself: One junction end does not reproduce the germline sequence, and a read error may be involved. The V and J genes are TRBV3-1 and TRBJ1-1, with D uncertain. The CDR3 runs to 15 residues. Per germline, CDR1 LGHDT and CDR2 YNNKEL (reference sequence). CDR3 amino acids: CASSLGSGLNAEAFF. CDR3 in DNA: TGTGCCAGCAGCCTAGGGTCAGGCCTGAACGCTGAAGCTTTCTTT.

This chain connects TRBV3-1 to TRBJ2-1; 14 nucleotides align to TRBD2. Germline assignment: CDR1 LGHDT and CDR2 YNNKEL (reference sequence). CDR3 size: 17 residues. V lost 3 bases and J lost 9; bases outside the gene matches: 10. The CDR3 region is CASSQAGTSGRFTEQFF. The CDR3 DNA reads as TGTGCCAGCAGCCAGGCCGGGACTAGCGGGAGATTTACTGAGCAGTTCTTC.